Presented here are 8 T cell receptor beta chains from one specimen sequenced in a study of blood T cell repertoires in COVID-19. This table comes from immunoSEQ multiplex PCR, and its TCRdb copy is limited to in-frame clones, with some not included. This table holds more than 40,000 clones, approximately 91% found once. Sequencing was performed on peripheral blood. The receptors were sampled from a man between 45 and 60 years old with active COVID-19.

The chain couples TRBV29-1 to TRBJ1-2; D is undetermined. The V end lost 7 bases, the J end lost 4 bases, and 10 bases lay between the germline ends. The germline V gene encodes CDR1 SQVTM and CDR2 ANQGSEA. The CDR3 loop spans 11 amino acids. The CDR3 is CSDESVYGYTF. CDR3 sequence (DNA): TGCAGCGACGAATCGGTCTATGGCTACACCTTC.

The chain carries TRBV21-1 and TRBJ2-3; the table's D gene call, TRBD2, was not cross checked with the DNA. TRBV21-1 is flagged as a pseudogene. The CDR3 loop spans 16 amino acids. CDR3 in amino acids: CASSKVTSGGWDTQYF. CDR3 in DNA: TGTGCCAGCAGCAAAGTAACTAGCGGGGGGTGGGATACGCAGTATTTT.

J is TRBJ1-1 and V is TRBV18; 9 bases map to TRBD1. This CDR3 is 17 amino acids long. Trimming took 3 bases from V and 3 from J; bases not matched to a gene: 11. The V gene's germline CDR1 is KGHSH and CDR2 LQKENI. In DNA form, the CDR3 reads TGTGCCAGCTCACCTCGGGGGGGACAGGGAAGCTACACTGAAGCTTTCTTT. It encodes CASSPRGGQGSYTEAFF.

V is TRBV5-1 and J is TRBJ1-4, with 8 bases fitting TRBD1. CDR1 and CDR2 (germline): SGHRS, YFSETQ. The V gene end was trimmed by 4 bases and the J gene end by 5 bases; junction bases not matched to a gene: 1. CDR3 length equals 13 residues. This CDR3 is CASSRDRNEKLFF. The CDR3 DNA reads TGCGCCAGCAGCCGGGACAGGAATGAAAAACTGTTTTTT.

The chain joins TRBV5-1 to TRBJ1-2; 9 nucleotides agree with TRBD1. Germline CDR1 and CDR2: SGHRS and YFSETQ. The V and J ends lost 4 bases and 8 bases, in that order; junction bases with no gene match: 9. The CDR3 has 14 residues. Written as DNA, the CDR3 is TGCGCCAGCAGCCACTCGGGACAGGGTAAAGGCTACACCTTC. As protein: CASSHSGQGKGYTF.

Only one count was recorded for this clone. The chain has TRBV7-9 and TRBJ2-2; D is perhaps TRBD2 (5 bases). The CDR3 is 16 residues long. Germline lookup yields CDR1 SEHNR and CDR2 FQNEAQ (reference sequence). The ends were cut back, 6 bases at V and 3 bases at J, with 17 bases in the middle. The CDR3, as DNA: TGTGCCAGCAGTAAAACTAGGGCCGGGGACACCGGGGAGCTGTTTTTT. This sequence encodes CASSKTRAGDTGELFF.

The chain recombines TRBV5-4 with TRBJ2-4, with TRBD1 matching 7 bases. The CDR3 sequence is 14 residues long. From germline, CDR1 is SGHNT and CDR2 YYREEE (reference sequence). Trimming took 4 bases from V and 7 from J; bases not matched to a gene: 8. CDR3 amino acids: CASSRQGSANIQYF. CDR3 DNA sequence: TGTGCCAGCAGCCGACAGGGATCAGCGAACATTCAGTACTTC. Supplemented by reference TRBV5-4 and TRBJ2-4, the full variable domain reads ETGVTQSPTHLIKTRGQQVTLRCSSQSGHNTVSWYQQALGQGPQFIFQYYREEENGRGNFPPRFSGLQFPNYSSELNVNALELDDSALYLCASSRQGSANIQYFGAGTRLSVL.

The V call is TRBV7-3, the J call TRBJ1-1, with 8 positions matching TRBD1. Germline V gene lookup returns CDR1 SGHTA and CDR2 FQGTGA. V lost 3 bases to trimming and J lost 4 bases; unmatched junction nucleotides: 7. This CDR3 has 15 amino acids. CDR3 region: CASSFSYRGSTEAFF. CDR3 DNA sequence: TGTGCCAGCAGCTTCTCGTACAGGGGGTCCACTGAAGCTTTCTTT.